The rows below give T cell receptor beta chains drawn from one sample of a study of beta chain features in type 1 diabetes. Sequencing used immunoSEQ multiplex PCR; TCRdb keeps in-frame clones, though not all of them. The sample contains over 150,000 clones, about 7.3% of which appear only once. Sequenced sample: central memory CD4+ T cells from blood. These receptors originate from a man aged 18 to 30 in good health. CDR3s include the opening cysteine and the closing phenylalanine or tryptophan. A D gene is named only where the DNA matches it firmly. Clone size appears in some rows only: once, few, many, or a class for an expanded clone.

>TRBD1|TRBV28|many|13|TRBJ2-7
TGTGCCAGCCGACCGGGACAGACCTACGAGCAGTACTTC
CASRPGQTYEQYF
>TRBD2|TRBV7-2|few|14|TRBJ2-1
TGTGCCAGCAGCCTGAGCGGGGGGGGCGGTGAGCAGTTCTTC
CASSLSGGGGEQFF
>-|TRBV28|few|12|TRBJ1-2
TGTGCCAGCACCCAGACAGGACGTGGCTACACCTTC
CASTQTGRGYTF
>-|TRBV30|-|13|TRBJ1-3
TGTGCTCAGGGCATCCAGGGTGGAAACACCATATATTTT
CAQGIQGGNTIYF
>TRBD1|TRBV7-2|-|15|TRBJ1-6
TGTGCCAGCAGCTTAAGGACAGGGTGGAATTCACCCCTCCACTTT
CASSLRTGWNSPLHF
>TRBD1|TRBV6-5|few|15|TRBJ1-6
TGTGCCAGCAGACACGGACAGGGTAGGAATTCACCCCTCCACTTT
CASRHGQGRNSPLHF
>-|TRBV2|-|14|TRBJ2-2
TGTGCCAGCAGTGTCGCGTTAAACACCGGGGAGCTGTTTTTT
CASSVALNTGELFF
>-|TRBV28|few|12|TRBJ2-4
TGTGCCAGCAGTCCGCTAGGGGGCATTCAGTACTTC
CASSPLGGIQYF
>-|TRBV9|-|15|TRBJ2-2
TGTGCCAGCAGCGTAGAAGGGACTTCTACCGGGGAGCTGTTTTTT
CASSVEGTSTGELFF
>TRBD1|TRBV5-1|few|15|TRBJ1-2
TGCGCCAGCAGCTTGGGACAGGGGTGGAATGATGGCTACACCTTC
CASSLGQGWNDGYTF
>TRBD1|TRBV4-1|few|15|TRBJ2-7
TGCGCCAGCAGCCCGCGGACAGGGTCCCCCTACGAGCAGTACTTC
CASSPRTGSPYEQYF
>TRBD1|TRBV5-4|-|16|TRBJ2-7
TGTGCCAGCAGCCCCTTCCCCAGGGGGCGCGTGTACGAGCAGTACTTC
CASSPFPRGRVYEQYF
>TRBD1|TRBV19|many|15|TRBJ1-5
TGTGCCAGTAGTATTTCTGGACAGGGAGGTCAGCCCCAGCATTTT
CASSISGQGGQPQHF
>-|TRBV10-3|many|16|TRBJ2-1
TGTGCCATCAGTGGCGACAGTTATAACTCCTACAATGAGCAGTTCTTC
CAISGDSYNSYNEQFF
>-|TRBV7-7|few|15|TRBJ2-2
TGTGCCAGCAGCCCTACGACAGCTGGTTCAGGGGAGCTGTTTTTT
CASSPTTAGSGELFF
>TRBD1|TRBV7-3|few|16|TRBJ2-2
TGTGCCAGCAGCTCGATGGGGACAGGGAACACCGGGGAGCTGTTTTTT
CASSSMGTGNTGELFF
>-|TRBV7-2|few|12|TRBJ2-3
TGTGCCAGCAGCGGGGCTAGAGATACGCAGTATTTT
CASSGARDTQYF
>-|TRBV27|-|12|TRBJ2-3
TGTGCCAGCAGTCCCTACAGAGATACGCAGTATTTT
CASSPYRDTQYF
>TRBD2|TRBV30|few|14|TRBJ2-7
TGTGCCTGGAGGGGACTAGACACCAAGTACGAGCAGTACTTC
CAWRGLDTKYEQYF
>-|TRBV5-1|few|15|TRBJ2-3
TGCGCCAGCTACAGATCGGGGCGGGACACAGATACGCAGTATTTT
CASYRSGRDTDTQYF
>-|TRBV27|-|17|TRBJ2-6
TGTGCCAGCAGTGAACTGGGCACACCCGGTGGGGCCAACGTCCTGACTTTC
CASSELGTPGGANVLTF
>TRBD1|TRBV6-1|few|13|TRBJ1-2
TGTGCCAGCAGTCCCCAGGGGGCCAGTGGCTACACCTTC
CASSPQGASGYTF
>-|TRBV5-1|many|13|TRBJ2-7
TGCGCCAGCAGCTTGAATCAGGTGGCCGAGCAGTACTTC
CASSLNQVAEQYF
>TRBD1|TRBV4-2|few|16|TRBJ1-4
TGTGCCAGCAGCCAGCAGGGGGCAGAAAGTCCCGAAAAACTGTTTTTT
CASSQQGAESPEKLFF
>TRBD1|TRBV6-5|-|15|TRBJ2-7
TGTGCCAGCAGTTACTCGACAGGGTATCTAAACGAGCAGTACTTC
CASSYSTGYLNEQYF
>TRBD2|TRBV4-3|few|15|TRBJ2-1
TGCGCCAGCAGCCAAGTACTAGCGGGAGGGTATGAGCAGTTCTTC
CASSQVLAGGYEQFF
>-|TRBV7-9|-|11|TRBJ1-1
TGTGCCAGCAGCTTAGATCTCGAGGCTTTCTTT
CASSLDLEAFF
>-|TRBV27|-|13|TRBJ1-1
TGTGCCAGCGCATCGCGGTTGAACACTGAAGCTTTCTTT
CASASRLNTEAFF
>-|TRBV7-9|few|13|TRBJ1-5
TGTGCCAGCAGCTCCGAATCGAGTCAGCCCCAGCATTTT
CASSSESSQPQHF
>TRBD2|TRBV18|-|18|TRBJ2-1
TGTGCCAGCTCACCCACCGAGTCTAGCGGGAGTTATTACAATGAGCAGTTCTTC
CASSPTESSGSYYNEQFF
>-|TRBV7-2|-|16|TRBJ1-2
TGTGCCAGCAGCTTAAACCCTCAAACAGGAGTCCATGGCTACACCTTC
CASSLNPQTGVHGYTF
>-|TRBV15|many|13|TRBJ2-1
TGTGCCACCAGCAGAGTCGGGGTCGGTGAGCAGTTCTTC
CATSRVGVGEQFF
>TRBD2|TRBV27|few|16|TRBJ2-3
TGTGCCAGCAGCACAAGACTAGCGGCGCCAACAGATACGCAGTATTTT
CASSTRLAAPTDTQYF
>TRBD1|TRBV7-9|-|15|TRBJ2-5
TGTGCCAGCAGCTTCGGGACAGGGGGGTTGGAGACCCAGTACTTC
CASSFGTGGLETQYF
>-|TRBV5-4|-|14|TRBJ2-2
TGTGCCAGCAGCCCCGGACATAACACCGGGGAGCTGTTTTTT
CASSPGHNTGELFF
>-|TRBV4-1|many|15|TRBJ2-1
TGCGCCAGCAGCCAAAACGGGGGCTCCTACAATGAGCAGTTCTTC
CASSQNGGSYNEQFF
>TRBD1|TRBV29-1|-|13|TRBJ2-7
TGCAGCGTATTCCGGGACAGGGATTACGAGCAGTACTTC
CSVFRDRDYEQYF
>-|TRBV4-3|many|12|TRBJ1-2
TGCGCCAGCAGCCAAGAAGGAGGAGACTACACCTTC
CASSQEGGDYTF
>TRBD1|TRBV9|few|15|TRBJ1-4
TGTGCCAGCAGCGGAGACAGGGGTCTTCGTGAAAAACTGTTTTTT
CASSGDRGLREKLFF
>-|TRBV29-1|-|11|TRBJ1-2
TGCAGCGTTTGGGCCGTTTATGGCTACACCTTC
CSVWAVYGYTF
>TRBD2|TRBV5-4|-|18|TRBJ2-7
TGTGCCAGCAGCTTGAATCCGGGACTAGCGGGAGACCACTACGAGCAGTACTTC
CASSLNPGLAGDHYEQYF
>-|TRBV28|-|12|TRBJ1-1
TGTGCCAGCAGTACAGGCTACACTGAAGCTTTCTTT
CASSTGYTEAFF
>TRBD1|TRBV9|-|16|TRBJ1-2
TGTGCCAGCAGCAAGTTACAGGGGGTTAGTGACTATGGCTACACCTTC
CASSKLQGVSDYGYTF
>-|TRBV28|many|14|TRBJ1-5
TGTGCCAGCAGTCGGGGGATTAGATCTCAGCCCCAGCATTTT
CASSRGIRSQPQHF
>-|TRBV28|many|15|TRBJ2-4
TGTGCCAGCACAACCGGGTCTCACCTAAAAAACATTCAGTACTTC
CASTTGSHLKNIQYF
>-|TRBV5-1|few|13|TRBJ1-1
TGCGCCAGCAGCTTGTACGGCGGAACTGAAGCTTTCTTT
CASSLYGGTEAFF